This T cell receptor (beta chain) was identified in a study of beta chain features in type 1 diabetes. The germline V and J ends were trimmed by 0 bases and 5 bases, with 19 bases remaining between them. This CDR3 is 18 amino acids long. The germline V gene has CDR1 LGHNA and CDR2 YSLEER. The entirety of the isolated RNA underwent reverse transcription, so expressed TCRB transcripts were sequenced. Here immunoSEQ multiplex PCR was the method, and the copy in TCRdb shows in-frame clones only, minus some. The sample shows more than 110,000 clones, about 7% of them seen only once. This clone was detected many times. Its antigen remains unknown. The study's findings and limits: Researchers report that Type 1 diabetes patients had moderately but significantly shorter TCRB CDR3s across all four CD4+ subsets.

The V and J genes are TRBV4-3 and TRBJ1-4; possible D gene TRBD1, 6 bases. This TCR came from a woman between 25 and 40 years old in good health. Sequencing was carried out using central memory CD4+ T cells from blood. In DNA form, the CDR3 reads TGCGCCAGCAGCCAAGATATTTCCTTGGACAGCCAAAATGAAAAACTGTTTTTT. Its translation is CASSQDISLDSQNEKLFF.